There are a few counts of the clone carrying this T cell receptor beta chain. The source of the sample is a study of T-cell reconstitution after alpha-beta-depleted transplantation in children. CDR3 size: 11 residues. Germline V gene lookup returns CDR1 MDHEN and CDR2 SYDVKM. V was shortened by 7 bases and J by 4 bases, with 8 bases between the two germline ends. Unique molecular identifiers were built into the TCRbeta library. TCRdb re-called the PCR reads through MiXCR, storing one row per CDR3 protein. This repertoire shows some 590,000 distinct CDR3 sequences, about 10% found once; its top ten account for less than 5%.

Specimen: PBMCs from the stem cell graft donor, collected from the stem cell graft. The receptor was isolated from a human donor who donated a stem cell graft to a child with acute myeloid leukemia. This chain links TRBV28 with TRBJ2-7, with D unclear. DNA for the CDR3: TGTGCCAGCACCGTCGGTTACGAGCAGTACTTC. Translated, it gives CASTVGYEQYF.